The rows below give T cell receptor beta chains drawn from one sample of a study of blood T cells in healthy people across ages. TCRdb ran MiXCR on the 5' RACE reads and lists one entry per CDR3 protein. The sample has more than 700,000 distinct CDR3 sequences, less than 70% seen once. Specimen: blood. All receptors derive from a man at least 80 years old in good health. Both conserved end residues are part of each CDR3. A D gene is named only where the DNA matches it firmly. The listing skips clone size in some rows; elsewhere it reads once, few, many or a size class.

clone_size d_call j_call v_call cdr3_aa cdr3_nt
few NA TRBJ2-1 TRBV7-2 CASSLAGQTYNEQFF TGTGCCAGCAGCTTGGCGGGACAAACCTACAATGAGCAGTTCTTC
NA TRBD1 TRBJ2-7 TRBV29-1 CSVEDARQGVSYEQYF TGCAGCGTTGAAGATGCGCGACAGGGGGTATCCTACGAGCAGTACTTC
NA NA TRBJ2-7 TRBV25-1 CASSDAQGFGYEQYF TGTGCCAGCAGTGACGCGCAGGGGTTCGGGTACGAGCAGTACTTC
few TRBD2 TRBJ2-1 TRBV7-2 CASSLAPSGHNEQFF TGTGCCAGCAGCTTAGCGCCTAGCGGGCACAATGAGCAGTTCTTC
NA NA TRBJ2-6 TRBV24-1 CASGDSGANVLTF TGTGCCTCCGGGGACTCTGGGGCCAACGTCCTGACTTTC
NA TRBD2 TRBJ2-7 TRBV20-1 CSASPSGSFREQYF TGCAGTGCTAGCCCTAGCGGGAGTTTCCGCGAGCAGTACTTC
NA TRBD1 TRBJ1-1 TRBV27 CASSRGQGAANTEAFF TGTGCCAGCAGTCGGGGACAGGGGGCGGCAAACACTGAAGCTTTCTTT
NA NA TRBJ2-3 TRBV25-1 CATSGTDTQYF TGTGCCACGTCAGGCACAGATACGCAGTATTTT
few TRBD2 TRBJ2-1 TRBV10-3 CAISTSGGISNEQFF TGTGCCATCAGTACTAGCGGGGGGATAAGCAATGAGCAGTTCTTC
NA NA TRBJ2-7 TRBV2 CASSERIAVEQYF TGTGCCAGCAGTGAAAGGATTGCAGTCGAGCAGTACTTC
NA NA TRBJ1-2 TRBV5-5 CASSLDPRAGYTF TGTGCCAGCAGCTTGGATCCGCGGGCGGGCTACACCTTC
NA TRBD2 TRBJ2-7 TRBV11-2 CASSWGTSGTYEQYF TGTGCCAGCAGCTGGGGGACTAGCGGAACCTACGAGCAGTACTTC
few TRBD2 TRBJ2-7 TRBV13 CASSIGTSLLSSYEQYF TGTGCCAGCAGCATCGGGACTAGCCTACTTAGCTCCTACGAGCAGTACTTC
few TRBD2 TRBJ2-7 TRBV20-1 CSARRTSGLEYF TGCAGTGCTAGGAGGACTAGCGGTTTAGAGTACTTC
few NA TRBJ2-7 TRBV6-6 CASASGREQYF TGTGCCAGCGCCTCTGGGCGAGAGCAGTACTTC
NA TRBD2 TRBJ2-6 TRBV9 CASSVVPAGSSGANVLTF TGTGCCAGCAGCGTAGTACCAGCGGGGAGCTCTGGGGCCAACGTCCTGACTTTC